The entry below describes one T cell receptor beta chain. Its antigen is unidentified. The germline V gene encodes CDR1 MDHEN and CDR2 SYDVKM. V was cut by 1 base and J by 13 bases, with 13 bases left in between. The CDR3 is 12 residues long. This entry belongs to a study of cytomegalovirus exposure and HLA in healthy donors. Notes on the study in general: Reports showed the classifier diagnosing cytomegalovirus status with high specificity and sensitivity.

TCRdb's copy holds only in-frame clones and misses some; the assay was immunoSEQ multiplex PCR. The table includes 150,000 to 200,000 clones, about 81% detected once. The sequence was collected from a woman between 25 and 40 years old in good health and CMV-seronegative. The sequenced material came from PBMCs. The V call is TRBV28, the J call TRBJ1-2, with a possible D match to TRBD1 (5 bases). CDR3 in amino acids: CASSLLEQGITF. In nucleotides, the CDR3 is TGTGCCAGCAGTTTATTGGAGCAGGGAATCACCTTC.